The source of this T cell receptor (beta chain) is a study of response to subunit inactivated influenza vaccine. Turning to this clonotype: Its antigen is not identified.

Study observations and caveats: The authors offered the suggestion that each seasonal influenza vaccination recruits few new T cells.

TCRdb re-analysed the RT-PCR reads in MiXCR, keeping a single row per CDR3 protein. Here the sample spans a few hundred thousand distinct CDR3 sequences, less than 15% being singletons. This TCR derives from a man between 45 and 60 years old who received an inactivated influenza vaccine. Here the sequenced sample was PBMCs from blood, taken approximately 12 days after vaccination.

The CDR3 loop reads CASSQEGLAGAYEQYF. Here the CDR3 DNA reads TGTGCCAGCAGCCAAGAGGGACTAGCGGGAGCCTACGAGCAGTACTTC. The rearrangement joins TRBV4-2 to TRBJ2-7, with TRBD2 matching 14 bases. The CDR3 loop spans 16 amino acids. V was clipped by 0 bases and J by 2 bases; unmatched bases: 0. Germline CDR1 and CDR2: LGHNA and YNFKEQ.